In this sample, the clone carrying this TCR beta chain turned up many times. The antigen is not known. TCRdb reprocessed the 5' RACE reads via MiXCR and lists one record per CDR3 protein. The table includes more than 150,000 distinct CDR3 sequences, approximately 18% detected once. This CDR3 comprises 11 residues. Trimming cost V 8 bases and J 5 bases; bases outside gene matches: 3. The data were obtained in a study of CD8 T cells in ankylosing spondylitis. Study-wide results and limits: Typical of ankylosing spondylitis blood, it appeared, was a TCR beta motif of seven to nine highly homologous variants. Earlier reports found some motif variants in synovial fluid and blood in reactive arthritis. Relatively rare in peripheral blood, disease-linked clones were also CD8+. The authors reported significant enrichment of disease-linked clones in matched ankylosing spondylitis synovial fluid.

The chain links TRBV12-3 or TRBV12-4 to TRBJ2-7; the match to TRBD2 covers 7 bases. The sequenced sample was blood, either unsorted or a sorted T cell fraction (not recorded which). This sequence originates from a male donor between 5 and 35 years old with ankylosing spondylitis or in good health (not recorded which). The CDR3 region is CASGGVDEQYF. The CDR3 DNA is TGTGCCAGCGGGGGGGTAGACGAGCAGTACTTC.